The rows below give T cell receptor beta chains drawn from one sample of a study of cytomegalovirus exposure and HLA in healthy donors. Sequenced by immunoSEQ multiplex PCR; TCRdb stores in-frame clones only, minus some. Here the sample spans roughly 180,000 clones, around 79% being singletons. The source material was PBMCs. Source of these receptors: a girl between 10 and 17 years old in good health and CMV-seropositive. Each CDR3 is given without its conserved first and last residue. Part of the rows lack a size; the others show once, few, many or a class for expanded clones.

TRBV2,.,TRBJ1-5,ASSERETFNQPQH
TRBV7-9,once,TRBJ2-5,SSSPRQGSKQETQY
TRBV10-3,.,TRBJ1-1,AISESGGANTEAF
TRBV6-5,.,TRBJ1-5,ASRAQGYNQPQH
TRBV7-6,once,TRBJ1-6,ASSLEGDIRSPLH
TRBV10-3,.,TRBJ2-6,AISDRGTLSGANVLT
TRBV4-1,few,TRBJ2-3,ASSQTQTRSSTDTQY
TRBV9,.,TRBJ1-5,ASSPSMSNQPQH
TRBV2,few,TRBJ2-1,ASTNEAGGLNEQF
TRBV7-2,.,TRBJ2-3,ASGLGLAGGHTQY
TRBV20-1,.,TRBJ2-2,SARVSGELF
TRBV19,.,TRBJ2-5,ASSTGGETQY
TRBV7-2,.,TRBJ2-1,ASSLVFSRLSYNEQF
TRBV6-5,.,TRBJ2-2,ASSPGLAGTGELF
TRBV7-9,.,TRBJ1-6,ASRTDGQNSPLH
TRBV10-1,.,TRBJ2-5,ASSAASGETQY
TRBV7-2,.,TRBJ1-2,ASSLGHLGDYGYT
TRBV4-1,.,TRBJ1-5,ASSQEAGADQPQH
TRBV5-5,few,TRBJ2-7,ASRLAGGSYEQY
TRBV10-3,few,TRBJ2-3,AISLTSTDTQY
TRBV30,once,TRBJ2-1,AWSGRGGPNEQF
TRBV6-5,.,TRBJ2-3,ASSTGQGRSDTQY
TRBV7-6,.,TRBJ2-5,ASSQGTGAERQETQY
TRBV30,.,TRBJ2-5,AWLRDRGGGQETQY
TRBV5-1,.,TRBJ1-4,ASSLGQEYNEKLF
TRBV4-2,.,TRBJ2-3,ASSQEGRLATDTQY
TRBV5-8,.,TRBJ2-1,ASSLRTSFHNEQF
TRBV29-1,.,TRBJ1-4,SVAVNTNEKLF
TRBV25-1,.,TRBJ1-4,ASSESPPGVSSEKLF
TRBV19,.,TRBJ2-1,ASSMGLAGGAWSNEQF
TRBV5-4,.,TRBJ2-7,ASSSSGGTSGGAWEQY
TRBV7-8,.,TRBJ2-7,ASSLEDKNYEQY
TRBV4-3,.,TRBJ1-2,ASSQGRGTSYGYGYT
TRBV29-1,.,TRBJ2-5,SAADRDPETQY
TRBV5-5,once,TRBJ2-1,ASSLNGNEQF
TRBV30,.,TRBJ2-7,AWSRRGLPYEQY
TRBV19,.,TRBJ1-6,ASVQGADSPLH
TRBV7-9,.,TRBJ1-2,ASSLAGGQAAGGYT
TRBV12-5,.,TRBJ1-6,ASGLSTGLSPLH
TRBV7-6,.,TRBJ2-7,ASSFAGEGEYEQY
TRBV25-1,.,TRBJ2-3,ASSGAGTDTQY
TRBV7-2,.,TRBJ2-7,ASSYDRGSYEQY
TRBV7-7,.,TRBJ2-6,ASSQLAEESGANVLT
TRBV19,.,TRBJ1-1,ASSPEGARGTEAF
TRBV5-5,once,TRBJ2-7,ASSPESDSYEQY
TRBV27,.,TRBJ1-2,ASSGEGPYGYT
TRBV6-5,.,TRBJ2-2,ASSYGHYTGELF
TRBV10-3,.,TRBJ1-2,AISESLGQGEGYT
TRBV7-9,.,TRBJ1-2,ASSLDRGAGYT
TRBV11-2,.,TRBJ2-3,ASSRAGTDTQY